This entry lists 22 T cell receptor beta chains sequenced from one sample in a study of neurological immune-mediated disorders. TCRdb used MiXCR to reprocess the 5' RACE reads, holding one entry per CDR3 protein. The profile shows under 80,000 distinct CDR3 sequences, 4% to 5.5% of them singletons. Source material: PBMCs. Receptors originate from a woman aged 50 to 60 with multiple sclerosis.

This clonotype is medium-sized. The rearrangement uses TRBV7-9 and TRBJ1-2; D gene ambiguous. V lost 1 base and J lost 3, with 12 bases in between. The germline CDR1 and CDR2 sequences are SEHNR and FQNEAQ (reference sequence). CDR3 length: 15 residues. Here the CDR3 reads CASSLVGIPYYGYTF. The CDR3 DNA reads TGTGCCAGCAGCTTAGTTGGGATCCCATACTATGGCTACACCTTC.

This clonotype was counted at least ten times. The CDR3 sequence: CASRPGISTDTQYF. CDR3 DNA sequence: TGTGCCAGCAGACCCGGAATAAGCACAGATACGCAGTATTTT. The chain combines TRBV6-5 with TRBJ2-3; D not certain. The CDR3 is 14 amino acids. Germline V lookup: CDR1 MNHEY, CDR2 SVGAGI. V lost 6 bases, J lost 0 bases, and 10 bases lay in between.

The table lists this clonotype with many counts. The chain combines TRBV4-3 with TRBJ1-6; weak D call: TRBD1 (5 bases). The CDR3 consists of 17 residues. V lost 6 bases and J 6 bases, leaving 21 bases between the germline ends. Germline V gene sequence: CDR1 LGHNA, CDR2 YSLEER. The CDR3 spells CASSLVRDHGFNSPLHF. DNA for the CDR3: TGCGCCAGCAGTCTGGTGAGGGACCACGGATTTAATTCACCCCTCCACTTT.

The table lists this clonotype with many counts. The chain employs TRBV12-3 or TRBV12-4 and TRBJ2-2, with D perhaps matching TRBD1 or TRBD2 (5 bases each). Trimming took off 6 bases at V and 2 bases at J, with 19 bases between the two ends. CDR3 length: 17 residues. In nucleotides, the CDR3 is TGTGCCAGCAGAGCCCCTTATGCGAGGGGTAACACCGGGGAGCTGTTTTTT. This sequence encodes CASRAPYARGNTGELFF.

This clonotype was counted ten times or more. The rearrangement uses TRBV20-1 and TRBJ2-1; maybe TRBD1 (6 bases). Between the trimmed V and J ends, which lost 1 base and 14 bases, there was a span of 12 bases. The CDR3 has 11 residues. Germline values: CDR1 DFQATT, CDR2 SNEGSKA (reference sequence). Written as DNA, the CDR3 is TGCAGTGCTAGAGCTGGGGGCGCGGAGTTCTTC. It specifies CSARAGGAEFF.

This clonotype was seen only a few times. CDR3 loop: CSARVAGTNTEAFF. DNA for the CDR3: TGCAGTGCTAGAGTTGCAGGGACGAACACTGAAGCTTTCTTT. The genes are TRBV20-1 and TRBJ1-1; D is perhaps TRBD1 (5 bases). The germline V gene has CDR1 DFQATT and CDR2 SNEGSKA (reference sequence). V lost 1 base to trimming and J lost 1 base, with 10 bases between them. The CDR3 sequence is 14 residues long.

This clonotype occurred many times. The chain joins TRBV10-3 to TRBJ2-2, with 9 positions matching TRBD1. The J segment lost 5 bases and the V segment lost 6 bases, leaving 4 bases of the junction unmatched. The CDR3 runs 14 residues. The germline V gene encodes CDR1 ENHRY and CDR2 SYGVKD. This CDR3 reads CAIRRTGATGELFF. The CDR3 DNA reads TGTGCCATCAGGAGGACAGGGGCGACCGGGGAGCTGTTTTTT.

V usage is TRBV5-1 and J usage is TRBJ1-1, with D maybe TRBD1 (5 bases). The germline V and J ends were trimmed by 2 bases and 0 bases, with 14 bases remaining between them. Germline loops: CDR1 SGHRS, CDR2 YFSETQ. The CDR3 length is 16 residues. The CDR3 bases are TGCGCCAGCAGCTTACTCCCGGGACCTATGAACACTGAAGCTTTCTTT. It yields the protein CASSLLPGPMNTEAFF.

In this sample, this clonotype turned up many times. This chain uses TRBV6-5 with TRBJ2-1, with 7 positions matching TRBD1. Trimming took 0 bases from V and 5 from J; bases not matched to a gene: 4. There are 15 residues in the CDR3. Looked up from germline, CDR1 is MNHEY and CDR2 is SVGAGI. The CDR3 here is CASSYSIQGNNEQFF. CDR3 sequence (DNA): TGTGCCAGCAGTTACTCAATACAGGGGAACAATGAGCAGTTCTTC.

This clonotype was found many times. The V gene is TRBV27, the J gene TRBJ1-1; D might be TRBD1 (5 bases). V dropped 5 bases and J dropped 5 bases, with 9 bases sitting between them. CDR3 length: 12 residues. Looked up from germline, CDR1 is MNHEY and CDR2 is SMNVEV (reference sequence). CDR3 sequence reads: CASSRGATEAFF. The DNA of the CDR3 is TGTGCCAGCAGTCGCGGGGCAACTGAAGCTTTCTTT.

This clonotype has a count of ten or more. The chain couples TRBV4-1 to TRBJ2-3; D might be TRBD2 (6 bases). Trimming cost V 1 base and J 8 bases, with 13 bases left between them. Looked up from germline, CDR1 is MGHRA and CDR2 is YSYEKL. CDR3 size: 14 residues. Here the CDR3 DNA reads TGCGCCAGCAGCCAAGGGTTTGCGGGGCGTACGCAGTATTTT. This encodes CASSQGFAGRTQYF.

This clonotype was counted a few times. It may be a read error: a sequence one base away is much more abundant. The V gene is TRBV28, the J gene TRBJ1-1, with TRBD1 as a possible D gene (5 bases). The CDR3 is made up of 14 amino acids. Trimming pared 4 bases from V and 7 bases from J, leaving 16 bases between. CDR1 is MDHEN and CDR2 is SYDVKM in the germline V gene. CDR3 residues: CASSWAVFGHEAFF. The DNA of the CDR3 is TGTGCCAGCAGTTGGGCCGTTTTCGGACATGAAGCTTTCTTT. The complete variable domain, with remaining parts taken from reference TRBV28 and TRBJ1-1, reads DVKVTQSSRYLVKRTGEKVFLECVQDMDHENMFWYRQDPGLGLRLIYFSYDVKMKEKGDIPEGYSVSREKKERFSLILESASTNQTSMYLCASSWAVFGHEAFFGQGTRLTVV.

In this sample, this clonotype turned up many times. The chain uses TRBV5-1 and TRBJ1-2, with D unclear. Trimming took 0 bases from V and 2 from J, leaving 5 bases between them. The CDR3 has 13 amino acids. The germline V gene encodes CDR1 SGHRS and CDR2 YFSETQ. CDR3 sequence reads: CASSLATNYGYTF. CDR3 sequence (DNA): TGCGCCAGCAGCTTGGCCACCAACTATGGCTACACCTTC.

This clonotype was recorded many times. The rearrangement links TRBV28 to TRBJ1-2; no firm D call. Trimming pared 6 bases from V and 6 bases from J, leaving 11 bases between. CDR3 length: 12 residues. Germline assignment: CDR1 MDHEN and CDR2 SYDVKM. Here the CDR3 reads CASSLYMDGYTF. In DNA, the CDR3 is TGTGCCAGCAGCCTATATATGGATGGCTACACCTTC.

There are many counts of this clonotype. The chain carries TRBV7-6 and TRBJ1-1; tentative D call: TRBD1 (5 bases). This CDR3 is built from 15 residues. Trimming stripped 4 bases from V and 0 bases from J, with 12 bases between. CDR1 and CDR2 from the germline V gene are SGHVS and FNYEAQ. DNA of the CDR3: TGTGCCAGCAGCTCCCGGGGCACCCTGAACACTGAAGCTTTCTTT. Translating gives CASSSRGTLNTEAFF. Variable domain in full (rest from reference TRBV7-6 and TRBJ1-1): GAGVSQSPRYKVTKRGQDVALRCDPISGHVSLYWYRQALGQGPEFLTYFNYEAQQDKSGLPNDRFSAERPEGSISTLTIQRTEQRDSAMYRCASSSRGTLNTEAFFGQGTRLTVV.

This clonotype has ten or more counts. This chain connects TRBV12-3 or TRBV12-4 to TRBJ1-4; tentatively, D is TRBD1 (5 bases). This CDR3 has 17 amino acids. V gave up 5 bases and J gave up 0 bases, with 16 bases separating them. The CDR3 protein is CASSPDSGEPTNEKLFF. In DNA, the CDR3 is TGTGCCAGCAGTCCAGATTCGGGGGAGCCAACTAATGAAAAACTGTTTTTT.

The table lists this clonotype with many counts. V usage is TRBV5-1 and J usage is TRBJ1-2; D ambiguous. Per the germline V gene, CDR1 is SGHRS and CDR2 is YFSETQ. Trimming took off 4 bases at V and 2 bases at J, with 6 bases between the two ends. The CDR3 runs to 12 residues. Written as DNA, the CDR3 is TGCGCCAGCAGCGGGCAGAACTATGGCTACACCTTC. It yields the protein CASSGQNYGYTF.

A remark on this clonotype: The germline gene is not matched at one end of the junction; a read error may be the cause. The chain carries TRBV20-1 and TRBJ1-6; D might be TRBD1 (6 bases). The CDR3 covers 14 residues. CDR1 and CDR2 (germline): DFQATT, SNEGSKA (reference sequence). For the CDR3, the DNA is TGCAGTGCTAGGGACCAGGGGACTGATTCACCCCTCAACTTT. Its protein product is CSARDQGTDSPLNF.

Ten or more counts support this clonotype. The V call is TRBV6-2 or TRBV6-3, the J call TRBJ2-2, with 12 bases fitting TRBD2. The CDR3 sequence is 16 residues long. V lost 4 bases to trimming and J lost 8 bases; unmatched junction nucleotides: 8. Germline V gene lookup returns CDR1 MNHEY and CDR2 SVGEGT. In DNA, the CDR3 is TGTGCCAGCAGTTTGAGACTAGCGGGGGCCGCAGGGGAGCTGTTTTTT. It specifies CASSLRLAGAAGELFF.

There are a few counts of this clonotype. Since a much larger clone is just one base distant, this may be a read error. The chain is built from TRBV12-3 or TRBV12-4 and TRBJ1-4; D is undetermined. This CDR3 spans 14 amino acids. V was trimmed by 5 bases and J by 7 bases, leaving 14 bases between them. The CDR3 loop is CASSLSKGSEKLFF. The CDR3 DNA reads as TGTGCCAGCAGTCTTTCCAAGGGAAGTGAAAAACTGTTTTTT.

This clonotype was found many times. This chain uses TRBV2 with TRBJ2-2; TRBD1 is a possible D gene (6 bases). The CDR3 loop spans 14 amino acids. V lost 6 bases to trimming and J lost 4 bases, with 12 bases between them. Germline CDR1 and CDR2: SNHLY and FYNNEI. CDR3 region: CASSITGFTGELFF. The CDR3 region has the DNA TGTGCCAGCAGCATAACAGGGTTCACCGGGGAGCTGTTTTTT.

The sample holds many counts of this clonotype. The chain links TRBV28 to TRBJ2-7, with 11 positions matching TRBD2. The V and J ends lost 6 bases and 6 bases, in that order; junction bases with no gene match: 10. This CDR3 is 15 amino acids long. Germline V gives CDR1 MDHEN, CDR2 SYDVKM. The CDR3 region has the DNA TGTGCCAGCAGCTCCCCCAAGACTAGCGGGGTCGAGCAGTACTTC. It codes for CASSSPKTSGVEQYF.